The present T cell receptor (beta chain) was sequenced within a study of response to subunit inactivated influenza vaccine. Germline loops: CDR1 LGHDT, CDR2 YNNKEL (reference sequence). The CDR3 extends over 15 amino acids. Between the trimmed V and J ends, which lost 3 bases and 0 bases, there was a span of 11 bases. TCRdb independently ran MiXCR on the RT-PCR reads; one entry per CDR3 protein. The sample consists of some 550,000 distinct CDR3 sequences, roughly 25% of them appearing once. These records were also assigned to another study, of T cells expressing NK-cell markers. That paper states: UMIs were included in TCR beta cDNA generated by 5'RACE template switching. Cells sorted as CD3+CD56+NKG2C+, CD3+CD56+NKG2C- and CD3+CD56-NKG2C+ T cells supplied the TCR beta repertoires. The authors sequenced eight donors, of whom seven were HCMV-seropositive and one was seronegative.

The chain couples TRBV3-1 to TRBJ2-5; no definite D call. The sequenced sample was CD4+ T cells sorted from PBMCs, obtained about 12 days after vaccination. This receptor was identified in a man aged 50 or older who received an inactivated influenza vaccine. This chain's CDR3 is CASSQRGIDQETQYF. The CDR3 coding sequence is TGTGCCAGCAGCCAGAGAGGCATAGACCAAGAGACCCAGTACTTC.